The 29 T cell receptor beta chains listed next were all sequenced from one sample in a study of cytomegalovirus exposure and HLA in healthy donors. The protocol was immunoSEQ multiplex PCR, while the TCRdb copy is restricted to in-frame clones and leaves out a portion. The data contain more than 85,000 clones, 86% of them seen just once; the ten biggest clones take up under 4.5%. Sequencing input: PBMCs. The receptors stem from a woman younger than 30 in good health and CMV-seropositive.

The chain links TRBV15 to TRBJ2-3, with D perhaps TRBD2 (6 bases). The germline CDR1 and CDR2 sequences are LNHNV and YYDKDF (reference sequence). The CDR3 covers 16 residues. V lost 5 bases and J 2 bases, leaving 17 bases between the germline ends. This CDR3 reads CATSWGGAGLTDTQYF. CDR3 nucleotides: TGTGCCACCAGCTGGGGAGGCGCAGGCCTCACAGATACGCAGTATTTT. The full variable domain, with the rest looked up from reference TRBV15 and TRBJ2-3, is DAMVIQNPRYQVTQFGKPVTLSCSQTLNHNVMYWYQQKSSQAPKLLFHYYDKDFNNEADTPDNFQSRRPNTSFCFLDIRSPGLGDTAMYLCATSWGGAGLTDTQYFGPGTRLTVL.

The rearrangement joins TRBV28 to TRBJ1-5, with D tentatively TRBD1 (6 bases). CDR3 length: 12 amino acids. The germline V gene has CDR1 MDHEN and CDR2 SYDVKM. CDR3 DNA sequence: TGTGCTACACAGGGTGGGAATCAGCCCCAGCATTTT. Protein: CATQGGNQPQHF.

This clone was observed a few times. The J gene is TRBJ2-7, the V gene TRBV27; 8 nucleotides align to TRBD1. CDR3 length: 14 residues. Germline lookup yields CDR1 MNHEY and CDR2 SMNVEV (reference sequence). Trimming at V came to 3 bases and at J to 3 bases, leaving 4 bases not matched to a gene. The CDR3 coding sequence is TGTGCCAGCAGTTTGGCAGGGGGCGGCTACGAGCAGTACTTC. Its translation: CASSLAGGGYEQYF.

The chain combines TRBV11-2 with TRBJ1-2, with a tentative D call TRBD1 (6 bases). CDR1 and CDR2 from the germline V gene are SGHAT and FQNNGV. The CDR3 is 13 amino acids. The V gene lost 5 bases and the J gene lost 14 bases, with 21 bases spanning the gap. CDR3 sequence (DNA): TGTGCCAGCAGCGACATAAGGCAGGGGATGAGAACCTTC. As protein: CASSDIRQGMRTF.

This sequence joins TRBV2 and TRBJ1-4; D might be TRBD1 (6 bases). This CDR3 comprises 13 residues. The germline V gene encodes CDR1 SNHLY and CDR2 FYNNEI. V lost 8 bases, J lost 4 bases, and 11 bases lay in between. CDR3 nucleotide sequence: TGTGCCAGCGGGGGCATCGGTAATGAAAAACTGTTTTTT. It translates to CASGGIGNEKLFF. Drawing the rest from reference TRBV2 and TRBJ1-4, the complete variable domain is EPEVTQTPSHQVTQMGQEVILRCVPISNHLYFYWYRQILGQKVEFLVSFYNNEISEKSEIFDDQFSVERPDGSNFTLKIRSTKLEDSAMYFCASGGIGNEKLFFGSGTQLSVL.

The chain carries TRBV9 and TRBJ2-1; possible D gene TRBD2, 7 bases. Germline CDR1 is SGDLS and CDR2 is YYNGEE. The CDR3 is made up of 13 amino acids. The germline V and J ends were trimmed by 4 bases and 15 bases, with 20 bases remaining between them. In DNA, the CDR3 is TGTGCCAGCAGCTCAGAGGGGGACTACCAATCGTTCTTC. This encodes CASSSEGDYQSFF.

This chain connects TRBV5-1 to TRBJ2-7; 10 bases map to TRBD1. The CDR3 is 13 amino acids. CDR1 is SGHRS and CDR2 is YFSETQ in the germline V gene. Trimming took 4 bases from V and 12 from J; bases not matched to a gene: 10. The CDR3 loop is CASSPGQGVGGYF. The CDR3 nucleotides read TGCGCCAGCAGCCCAGGACAGGGGGTAGGCGGGTACTTC. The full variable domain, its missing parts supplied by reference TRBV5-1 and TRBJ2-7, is KAGVTQTPRYLIKTRGQQVTLSCSPISGHRSVSWYQQTPGQGLQFLFEYFSETQRNKGNFPGRFSGRQFSNSRSEMNVSTLELGDSALYLCASSPGQGVGGYFGPGTRLTVT.

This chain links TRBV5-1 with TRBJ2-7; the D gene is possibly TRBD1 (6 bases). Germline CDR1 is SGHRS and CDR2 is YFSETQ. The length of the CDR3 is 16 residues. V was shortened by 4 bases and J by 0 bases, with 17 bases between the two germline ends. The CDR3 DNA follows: TGCGCCAGCAGCGGGTCAGGACAGCAAAGCTCCTACGAGCAGTACTTC. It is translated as CASSGSGQQSSYEQYF.

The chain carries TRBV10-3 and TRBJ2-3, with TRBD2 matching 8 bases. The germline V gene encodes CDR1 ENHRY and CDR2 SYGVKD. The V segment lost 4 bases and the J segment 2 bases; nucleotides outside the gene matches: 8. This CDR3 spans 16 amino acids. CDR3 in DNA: TGTGCCATCAGTGGAGTTAGCGGGAAGGTCACAGATACGCAGTATTTT. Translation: CAISGVSGKVTDTQYF.

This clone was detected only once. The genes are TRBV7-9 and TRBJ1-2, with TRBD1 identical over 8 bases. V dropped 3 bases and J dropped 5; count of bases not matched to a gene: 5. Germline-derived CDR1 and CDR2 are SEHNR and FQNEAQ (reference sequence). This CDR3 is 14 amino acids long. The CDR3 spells CASSFQGARYGYTF. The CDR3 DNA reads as TGTGCCAGCAGCTTTCAGGGGGCGAGGTATGGCTACACCTTC.

In nucleotides, the CDR3 is TGTGCCAGTAGTAGGACATGGGGTAGCTCCTACGAGCAGTACTTC. This translates into CASSRTWGSSYEQYF. The chain has TRBV19 and TRBJ2-7; maybe TRBD1 (5 bases). The length of the CDR3 is 15 residues. Germline CDR1 is LNHDA and CDR2 is SQIVND (reference sequence). With 4 bases removed from V and 0 bases from J, the gap between germline ends came to 13 bases. Full variable domain (rest looked up from reference TRBV19 and TRBJ2-7): DGGITQSPKYLFRKEGQNVTLSCEQNLNHDAMYWYRQDPGQGLRLIYYSQIVNDFQKGDIAEGYSVSREKKESFPLTVTSAQKNPTAFYLCASSRTWGSSYEQYFGPGTRLTVT.

CDR3 nucleotides: TGTGCCAGCAGCCCGGGGGGGGTCACAGATACGCAGTATTTT. It specifies CASSPGGVTDTQYF. This chain uses TRBV5-4 with TRBJ2-3; 8 nucleotides align to TRBD2. Germline V gives CDR1 SGHNT, CDR2 YYREEE (reference sequence). Trimming took 4 bases from V and 2 from J; bases not matched to a gene: 3. The CDR3 runs to 14 residues.

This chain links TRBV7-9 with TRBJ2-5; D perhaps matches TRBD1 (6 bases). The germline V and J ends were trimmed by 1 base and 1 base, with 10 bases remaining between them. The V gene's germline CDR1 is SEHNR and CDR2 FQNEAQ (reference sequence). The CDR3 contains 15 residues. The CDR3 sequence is CASSLGGQGQETQYF. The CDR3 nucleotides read TGTGCCAGCAGCTTAGGGGGGCAGGGCCAAGAGACCCAGTACTTC.

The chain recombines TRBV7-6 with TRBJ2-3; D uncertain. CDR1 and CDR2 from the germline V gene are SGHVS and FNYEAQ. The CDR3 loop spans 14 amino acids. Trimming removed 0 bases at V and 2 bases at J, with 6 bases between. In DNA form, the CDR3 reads TGTGCCAGCAGCTTAGCGGCCAACACAGATACGCAGTATTTT. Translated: CASSLAANTDTQYF.

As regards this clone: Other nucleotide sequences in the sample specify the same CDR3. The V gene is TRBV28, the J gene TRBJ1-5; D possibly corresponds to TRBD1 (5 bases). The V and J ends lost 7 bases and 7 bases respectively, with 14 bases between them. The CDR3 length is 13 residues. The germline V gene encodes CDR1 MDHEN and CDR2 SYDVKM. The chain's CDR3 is CASIAGVRQPQHF. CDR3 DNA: TGTGCCAGCATAGCGGGGGTGCGGCAGCCCCAGCATTTT.

The chain's CDR3 is CASSYLPGSRNEQFF. CDR3 nucleotides: TGTGCCAGCAGTTACCTACCCGGGAGTAGAAATGAGCAGTTCTTC. This rearrangement joins TRBV6-5 to TRBJ2-1; D is possibly TRBD2 (6 bases). Germline CDR1 is MNHEY and CDR2 is SVGAGI. Trimming shortened V by 2 bases and J by 7 bases, and 15 bases separated the two germline ends. The CDR3 runs to 15 residues.

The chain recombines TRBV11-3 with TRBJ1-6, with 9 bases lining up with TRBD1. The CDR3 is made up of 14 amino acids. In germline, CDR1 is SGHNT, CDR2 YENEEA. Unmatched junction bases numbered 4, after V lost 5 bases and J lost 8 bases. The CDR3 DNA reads TGTGCCAGCAGCAGAGGACAGGGGCATTCACCCCTCCACTTT. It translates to CASSRGQGHSPLHF.

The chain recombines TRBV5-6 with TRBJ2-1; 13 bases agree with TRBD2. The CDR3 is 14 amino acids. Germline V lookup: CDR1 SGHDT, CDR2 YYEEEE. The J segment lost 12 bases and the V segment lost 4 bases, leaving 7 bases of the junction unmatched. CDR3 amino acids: CASSRWTSGSGQFF. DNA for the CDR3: TGTGCCAGCAGCCGCTGGACTAGCGGGAGCGGGCAGTTCTTC. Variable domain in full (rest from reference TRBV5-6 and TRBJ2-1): DAGVTQSPTHLIKTRGQQVTLRCSPKSGHDTVSWYQQALGQGPQFIFQYYEEEERQRGNFPDRFSGHQFPNYSSELNVNALLLGDSALYLCASSRWTSGSGQFFGPGTRLTVL.

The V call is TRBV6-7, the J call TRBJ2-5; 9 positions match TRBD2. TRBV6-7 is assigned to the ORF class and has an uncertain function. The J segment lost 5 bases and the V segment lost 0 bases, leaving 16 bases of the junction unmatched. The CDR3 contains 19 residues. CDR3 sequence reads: CASSYSREGERGHGETQYF. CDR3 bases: TGTGCCAGCAGTTACTCGCGGGAGGGGGAGCGGGGACATGGGGAGACCCAGTACTTC.

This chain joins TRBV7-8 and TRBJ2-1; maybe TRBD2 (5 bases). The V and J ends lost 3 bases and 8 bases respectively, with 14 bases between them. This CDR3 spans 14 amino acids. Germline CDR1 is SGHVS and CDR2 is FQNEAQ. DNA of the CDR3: TGTGCCAGCAGCTTTCGGAGGCGGTACCATGAGCAGTTCTTC. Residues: CASSFRRRYHEQFF.

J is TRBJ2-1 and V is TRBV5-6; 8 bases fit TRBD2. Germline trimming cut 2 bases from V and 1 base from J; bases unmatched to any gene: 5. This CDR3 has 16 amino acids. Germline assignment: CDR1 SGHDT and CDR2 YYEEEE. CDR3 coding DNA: TGTGCCAGCAGCTTTGCGGGGGGAGAATCCTACAATGAGCAGTTCTTC. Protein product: CASSFAGGESYNEQFF.

The CDR3 is CASIESQGADYNSPLHF. CDR3 coding DNA: TGCGCCAGCATAGAATCACAGGGGGCTGACTATAATTCACCCCTCCACTTT. This sequence joins TRBV10-1 and TRBJ1-6, with 9 positions matching TRBD1. The CDR3 runs 17 residues. Trimming took 7 bases from V and 3 from J; bases not matched to a gene: 10. The V gene's germline CDR1 is WNHNN and CDR2 SYGVQD (reference sequence).

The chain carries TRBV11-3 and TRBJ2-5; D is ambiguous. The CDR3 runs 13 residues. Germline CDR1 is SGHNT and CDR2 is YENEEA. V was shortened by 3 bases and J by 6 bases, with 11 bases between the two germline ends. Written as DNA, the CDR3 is TGTGCCAGCAGCTTTCGGCAGGCAAAGACCCAGTACTTC. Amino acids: CASSFRQAKTQYF.

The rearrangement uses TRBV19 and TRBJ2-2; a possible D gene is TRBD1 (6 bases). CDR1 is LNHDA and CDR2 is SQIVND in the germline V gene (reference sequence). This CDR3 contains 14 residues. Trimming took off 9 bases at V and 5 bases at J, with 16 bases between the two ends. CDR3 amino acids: CASVRQVATGELFF. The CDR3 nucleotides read TGTGCCAGCGTTCGACAGGTCGCAACCGGGGAGCTGTTTTTT.

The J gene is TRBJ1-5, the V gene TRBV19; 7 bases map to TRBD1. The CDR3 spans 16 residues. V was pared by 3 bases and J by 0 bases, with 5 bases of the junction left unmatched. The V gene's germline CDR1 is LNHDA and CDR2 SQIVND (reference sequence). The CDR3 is CASSINQGGSNQPQHF. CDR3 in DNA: TGTGCCAGTAGTATTAACCAGGGGGGTAGCAATCAGCCCCAGCATTTT.

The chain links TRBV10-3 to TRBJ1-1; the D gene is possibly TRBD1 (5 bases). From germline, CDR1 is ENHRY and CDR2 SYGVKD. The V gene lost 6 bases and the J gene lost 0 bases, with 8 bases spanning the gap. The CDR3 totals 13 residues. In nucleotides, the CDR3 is TGTGCCATCAGGACAGAACTGAACACTGAAGCTTTCTTT. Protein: CAIRTELNTEAFF.

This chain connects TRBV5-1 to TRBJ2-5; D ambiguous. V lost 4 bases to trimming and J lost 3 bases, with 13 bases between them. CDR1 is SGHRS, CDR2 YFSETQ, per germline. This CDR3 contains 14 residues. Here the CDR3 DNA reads TGCGCCAGCAGCCAGCGATCCTTGGAAGAGACCCAGTACTTC. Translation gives CASSQRSLEETQYF.

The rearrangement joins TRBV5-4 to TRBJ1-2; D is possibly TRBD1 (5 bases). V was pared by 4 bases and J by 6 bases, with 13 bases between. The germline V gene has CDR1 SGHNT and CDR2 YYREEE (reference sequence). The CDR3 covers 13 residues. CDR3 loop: CASSLTGGDGYTF. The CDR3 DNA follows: TGTGCCAGCAGCCTGACCGGGGGGGATGGCTACACCTTC.

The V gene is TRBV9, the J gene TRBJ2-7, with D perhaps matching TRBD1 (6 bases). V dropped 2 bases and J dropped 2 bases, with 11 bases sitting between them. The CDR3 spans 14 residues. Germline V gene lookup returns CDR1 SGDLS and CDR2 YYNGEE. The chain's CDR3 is CASSVWDTPYEQYF. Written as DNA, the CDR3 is TGTGCCAGCAGCGTGTGGGACACCCCCTACGAGCAGTACTTC.